These T cell receptor beta chains were read from a single sample in a study of cytomegalovirus exposure and HLA in healthy donors. Generated by immunoSEQ multiplex PCR, the TCRdb table keeps only in-frame clones and is missing some. This table holds around 100,000 clones, under 90% found once. The sample consisted of PBMCs. These TCRs come from a woman under 30 in good health and CMV-seronegative. Both conserved end residues are part of each CDR3. The order of the fields is J gene, V gene, CDR3 protein.

>TRBJ1-1|TRBV25-1
CASSEFRTGRTEAFF
>TRBJ2-7|TRBV5-6
CASSLYGSEQYF
>TRBJ1-1|TRBV6-1
CASSEGPEGGTEAFF
>TRBJ1-6|TRBV6-5
CASSGGTVNSPLHF
>TRBJ1-4|TRBV28
CASSTRDRRGEKLFF
>TRBJ1-1|TRBV29-1
CSVEDRRSGEAFF
>TRBJ1-4|TRBV5-1
CASSPGGISTNEKLFF
>TRBJ2-1|TRBV27
CASSQNSGRAYNEQFF
>TRBJ1-2|TRBV5-1
CASSPVGEERTGYTF
>TRBJ1-2|TRBV6-1
CATTQSGFNYGYTF
>TRBJ1-2|TRBV5-8
CASSLLRGGDYGYTF
>TRBJ2-7|TRBV28
CASSPGTDSYEQYF
>TRBJ2-5|TRBV7-6
CASSPLGGETQYF
>TRBJ1-1|TRBV4-3
CASSGNMNTEAFF
>TRBJ2-1|TRBV9
CASSVPPTRSRNNEQFF
>TRBJ2-1|TRBV19
CASSVYNEQFF
>TRBJ2-5|TRBV27
CASSPLFTSGRAETQYF
>TRBJ2-1|TRBV4-1
CASSQLLAGGLNEQFF
>TRBJ2-3|TRBV29-1
CSVDRTANRYAVTDTQYF
>TRBJ1-4|TRBV6-5
CASRGQATNEKLFF
>TRBJ2-3|TRBV7-2
CASSLRGQLTDTQYF
>TRBJ2-2|TRBV5-1
CASSTPSTTGELFF